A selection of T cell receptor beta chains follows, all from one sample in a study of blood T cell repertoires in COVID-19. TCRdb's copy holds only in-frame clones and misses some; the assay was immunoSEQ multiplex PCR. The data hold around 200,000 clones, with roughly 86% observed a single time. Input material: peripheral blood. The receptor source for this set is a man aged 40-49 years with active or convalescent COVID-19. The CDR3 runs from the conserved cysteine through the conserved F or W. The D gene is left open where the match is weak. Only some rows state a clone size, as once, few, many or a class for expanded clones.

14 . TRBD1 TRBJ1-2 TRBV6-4 CASILPTGSYGYTF TGTGCCAGCATCCTTCCGACAGGGTCCTATGGCTACACCTTC
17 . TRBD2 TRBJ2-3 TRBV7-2 CASSRLAGDSATDTQYF TGTGCCAGCAGTCGACTAGCGGGGGATTCCGCCACAGATACGCAGTATTTT
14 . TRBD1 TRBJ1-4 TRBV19 CASSTTGTVEKLFF TGTGCCAGTAGTACGACCGGGACAGTGGAAAAACTGTTTTTT
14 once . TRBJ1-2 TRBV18 CASSPADSHYGYTF TGTGCCAGCTCACCAGCGGACAGTCACTATGGCTACACCTTC
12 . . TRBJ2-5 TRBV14 CASSQAQETQYF TGTGCCAGCAGCCAGGCTCAAGAGACCCAGTACTTC
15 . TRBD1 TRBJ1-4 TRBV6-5 CASSVTGTGKVRLFF TGTGCCAGCAGCGTAACCGGGACAGGGAAGGTTAGACTGTTTTTT
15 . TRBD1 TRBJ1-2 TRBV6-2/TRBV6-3 CASSPSGGAYYGYTF TGTGCCAGCAGCCCCTCAGGGGGCGCTTACTATGGCTACACCTTC
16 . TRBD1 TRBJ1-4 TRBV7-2 CASSLAPAGGNEKLFF TGTGCCAGCAGCTTAGCGCCGGCAGGGGGCAATGAAAAACTGTTTTTT
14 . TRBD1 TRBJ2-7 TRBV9 CASSSGQATYEQYF TGTGCCAGCAGCTCAGGACAGGCAACCTACGAGCAGTACTTC
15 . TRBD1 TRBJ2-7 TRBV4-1 CASSPGDRSAYEQYF TGCGCCAGCAGCCCAGGGGACAGGTCAGCCTACGAGCAGTACTTC
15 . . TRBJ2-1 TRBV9 CASSVDQGTYNEQFF TGTGCCAGCAGCGTAGATCAGGGGACCTACAATGAGCAGTTCTTC
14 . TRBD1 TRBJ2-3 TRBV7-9 CASSLPDRANTQYF TGTGCCAGCAGCTTGCCCGACAGGGCAAATACGCAGTATTTT
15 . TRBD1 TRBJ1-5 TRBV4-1 CASSQDSKGAQPQHF TGCGCCAGCAGCCAAGATAGTAAGGGGGCTCAGCCCCAGCATTTT
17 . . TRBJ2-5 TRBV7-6 CASSALPTGSGEETQYF TGTGCCAGCAGCGCCCTCCCGACGGGATCTGGTGAAGAGACCCAGTACTTC
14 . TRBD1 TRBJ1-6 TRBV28 CASSWGQSNSPLHF TGTGCCAGCAGCTGGGGACAGTCAAATTCACCCCTCCACTTT
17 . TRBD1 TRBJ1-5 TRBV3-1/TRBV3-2 CASSQGNRGAPDQPQHF TGTGCCAGCAGCCAAGGAAACAGGGGGGCACCCGATCAGCCCCAGCATTTT
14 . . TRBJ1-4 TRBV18 CASSPSATNEKLFF TGTGCCAGCTCACCATCCGCAACTAATGAAAAACTGTTTTTT
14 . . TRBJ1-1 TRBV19 CASSARGQFSEAFF TGTGCCAGTAGCGCGCGGGGCCAATTCTCTGAAGCTTTCTTT
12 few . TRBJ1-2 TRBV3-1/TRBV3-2 CASTTGPYGYTF TGTGCCAGCACCACAGGCCCCTATGGCTACACCTTC
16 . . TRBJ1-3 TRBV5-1 CASSFNSQGAGNTIYF TGCGCCAGCAGCTTCAACTCACAGGGTGCTGGAAACACCATATATTTT
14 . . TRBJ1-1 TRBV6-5 CASSYRAGDTEAFF TGTGCCAGCAGTTACCGGGCAGGGGATACTGAAGCTTTCTTT
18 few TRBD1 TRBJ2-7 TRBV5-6 CASSLAGNLWDSSYEQYF TGTGCCAGCAGCTTGGCAGGGAATCTCTGGGACAGCTCCTACGAGCAGTACTTC
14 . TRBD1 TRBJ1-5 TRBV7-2 CASSSDRVGQPQHF TGTGCCAGCAGCTCGGACAGGGTGGGCCAGCCCCAGCATTTT
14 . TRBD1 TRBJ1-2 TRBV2 CASTETGGAAGYTF TGTGCCAGCACCGAAACAGGGGGCGCAGCTGGCTACACCTTC
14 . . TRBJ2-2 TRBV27 CASMRTPNTGELFF TGTGCCAGCATGCGGACACCGAACACCGGGGAGCTGTTTTTT
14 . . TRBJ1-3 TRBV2 CASSEPRSGNTIYF TGTGCCAGCAGTGAACCCAGATCTGGAAACACCATATATTTT
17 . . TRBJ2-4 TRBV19 CASSILTGLLAKNIQYF TGTGCCAGTAGTATCCTTACAGGGCTTCTCGCCAAAAACATTCAGTACTTC
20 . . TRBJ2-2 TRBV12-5 CASGLGNRIPREPNTGELFF TGTGCTAGTGGTTTGGGAAACAGGATACCCCGAGAACCTAACACCGGGGAGCTGTTTTTT
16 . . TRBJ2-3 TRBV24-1 CATSDLQAGSTDTQYF TGTGCCACCAGTGATTTGCAGGCGGGGAGCACAGATACGCAGTATTTT
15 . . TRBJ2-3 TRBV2 CASNRLASRTDTQYF TGTGCCAGCAATAGACTGGCCTCCCGCACAGATACGCAGTATTTT
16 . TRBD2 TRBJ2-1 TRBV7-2 CASSSASGGALNEQFF TGTGCCAGCAGCTCAGCTAGCGGGGGGGCCCTAAATGAGCAGTTCTTC
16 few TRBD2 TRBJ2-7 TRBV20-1 CSASSTLSGGAYEQYF TGCAGTGCTAGTTCTACCCTTAGCGGGGGGGCTTACGAGCAGTACTTC
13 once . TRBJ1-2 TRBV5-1 CASSLRLDYGYTF TGCGCCAGCAGCCTGCGACTGGACTATGGCTACACCTTC
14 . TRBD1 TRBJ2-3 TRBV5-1 CASSLRQGADTQYF TGCGCCAGCAGCTTAAGACAGGGGGCGGATACGCAGTATTTT
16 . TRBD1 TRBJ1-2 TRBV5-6 CASSLAGQGLFYGYTF TGTGCCAGCAGCTTGGCTGGACAGGGACTGTTCTATGGCTACACCTTC
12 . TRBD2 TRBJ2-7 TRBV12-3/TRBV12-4 CASSGETYEQYF TGTGCCTCCAGCGGGGAGACCTACGAGCAGTACTTC
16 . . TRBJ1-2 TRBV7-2 CASSLDRTGRVHGYTF TGTGCCAGCAGCTTAGATCGAACGGGCAGGGTTCATGGCTACACCTTC
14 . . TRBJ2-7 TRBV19 CASSINILGDEQYF TGTGCCAGTAGTATCAATATTCTAGGGGACGAGCAGTACTTC
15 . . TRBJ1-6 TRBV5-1 CASSFSGDDNSPLHF TGCGCCAGCAGCTTTTCCGGGGATGATAATTCACCCCTCCACTTT
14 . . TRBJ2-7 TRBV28 CASREGAPSYEQYF TGTGCCAGCAGGGAGGGGGCTCCTTCCTACGAGCAGTACTTC
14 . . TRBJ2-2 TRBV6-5 CASSRTATTGELFF TGTGCCAGCAGCAGGACAGCCACTACCGGGGAGCTGTTTTTT
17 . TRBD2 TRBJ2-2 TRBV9 CASSVGPGLAGIGELFF TGTGCCAGCAGCGTAGGCCCGGGACTAGCGGGAATCGGGGAGCTGTTTTTT
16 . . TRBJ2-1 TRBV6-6 CASSAALEGVRNEQFF TGTGCCAGCAGTGCGGCGCTGGAAGGGGTCCGAAATGAGCAGTTCTTC
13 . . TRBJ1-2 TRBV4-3 CASSQEDGGGYTF TGCGCCAGCAGCCAAGAAGACGGCGGTGGCTACACCTTC
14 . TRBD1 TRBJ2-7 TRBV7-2 CASSWGQGPYEQYF TGTGCCAGCAGCTGGGGACAGGGCCCCTACGAGCAGTACTTC
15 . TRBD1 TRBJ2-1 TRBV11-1 CASSADRGLGNEQFF TGTGCCAGCAGCGCGGACAGGGGGCTTGGCAATGAGCAGTTCTTC
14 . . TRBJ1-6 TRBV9 CASSPQTVNSPLHF TGTGCCAGCAGCCCCCAGACAGTTAATTCACCCCTCCACTTT
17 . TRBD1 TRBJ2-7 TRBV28 CASSLDTGGISSYEQYF TGTGCCAGCAGTTTAGATACAGGGGGCATCAGCTCCTACGAGCAGTACTTC